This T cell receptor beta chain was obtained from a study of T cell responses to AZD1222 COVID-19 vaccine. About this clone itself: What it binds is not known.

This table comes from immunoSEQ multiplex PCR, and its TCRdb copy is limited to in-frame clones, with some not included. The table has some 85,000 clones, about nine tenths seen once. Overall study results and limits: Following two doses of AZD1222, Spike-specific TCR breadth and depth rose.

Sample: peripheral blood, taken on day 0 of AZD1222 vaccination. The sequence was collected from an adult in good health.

The CDR3, as DNA: TGTGCCAGCAGCTTAGTAGACTCCGCTGGAAACACCATATATTTT. Translating it yields CASSLVDSAGNTIYF. The rearrangement joins TRBV7-9 to TRBJ1-3; D not resolved. V lost 1 base and J lost 2, with 9 bases in between. CDR1 SEHNR and CDR2 FQNEAQ come from the germline V gene (reference sequence). There are 15 residues in the CDR3.